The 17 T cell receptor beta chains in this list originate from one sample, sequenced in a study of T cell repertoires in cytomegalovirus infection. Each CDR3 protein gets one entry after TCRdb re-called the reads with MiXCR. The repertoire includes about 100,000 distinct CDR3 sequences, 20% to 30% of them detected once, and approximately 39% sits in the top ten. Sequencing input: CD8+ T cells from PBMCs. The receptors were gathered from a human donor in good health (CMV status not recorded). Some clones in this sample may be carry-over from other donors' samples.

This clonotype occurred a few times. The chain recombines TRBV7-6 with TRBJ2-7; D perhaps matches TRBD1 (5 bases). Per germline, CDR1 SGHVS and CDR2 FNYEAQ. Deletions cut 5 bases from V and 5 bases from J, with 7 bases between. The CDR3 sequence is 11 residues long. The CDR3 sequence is CASSARDEQYF. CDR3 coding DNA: TGTGCCAGCAGCGCCAGGGACGAGCAGTACTTC.

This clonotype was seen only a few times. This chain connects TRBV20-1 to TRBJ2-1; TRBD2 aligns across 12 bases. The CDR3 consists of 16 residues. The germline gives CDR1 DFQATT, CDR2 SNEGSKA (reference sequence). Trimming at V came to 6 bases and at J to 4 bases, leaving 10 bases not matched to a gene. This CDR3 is CSAGRLAGAGYNEQFF. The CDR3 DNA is TGCAGTGCCGGCAGACTAGCGGGAGCGGGATACAATGAGCAGTTCTTC.

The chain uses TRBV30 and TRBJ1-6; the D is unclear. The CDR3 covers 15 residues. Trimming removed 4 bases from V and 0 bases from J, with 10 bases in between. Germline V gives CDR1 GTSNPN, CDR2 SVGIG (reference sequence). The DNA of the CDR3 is TGTGCCTGGACCGAGGCCGGCTCCTATAATTCACCCCTCCACTTT. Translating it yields CAWTEAGSYNSPLHF.

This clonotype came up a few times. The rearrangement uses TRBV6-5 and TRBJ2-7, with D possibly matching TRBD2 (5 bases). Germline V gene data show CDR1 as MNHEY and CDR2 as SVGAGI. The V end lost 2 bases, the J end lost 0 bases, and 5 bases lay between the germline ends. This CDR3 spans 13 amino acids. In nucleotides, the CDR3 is TGTGCCAGCAGTTACGGACTCTCCTACGAGCAGTACTTC. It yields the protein CASSYGLSYEQYF.

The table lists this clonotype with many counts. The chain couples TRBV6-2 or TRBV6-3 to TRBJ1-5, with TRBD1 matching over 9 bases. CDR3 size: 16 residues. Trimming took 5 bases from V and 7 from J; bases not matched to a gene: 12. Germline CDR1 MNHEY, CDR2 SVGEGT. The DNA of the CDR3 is TGTGCCAGCAGTCTACTTGGACAGGGGTCTAACCAGCCCCAGCATTTT. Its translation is CASSLLGQGSNQPQHF.

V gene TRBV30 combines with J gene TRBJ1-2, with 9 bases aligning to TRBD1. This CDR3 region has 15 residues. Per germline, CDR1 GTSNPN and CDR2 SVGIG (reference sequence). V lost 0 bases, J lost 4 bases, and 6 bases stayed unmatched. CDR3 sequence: CAWSVTGGFGYGYTF. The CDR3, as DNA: TGTGCCTGGAGTGTGACAGGGGGATTTGGCTATGGCTACACCTTC.

The CDR3 sequence: CASSVGTGVSYEQYF. The CDR3 region has the DNA TGTGCCAGCAGCGTAGGGACAGGGGTGTCCTACGAGCAGTACTTC. The J gene is TRBJ2-7, the V gene TRBV9; 9 bases are a match to TRBD1. The ends lost 0 bases at V and 1 base at J; junction bases unmatched: 2. There are 15 residues in the CDR3. Germline V gives CDR1 SGDLS, CDR2 YYNGEE.

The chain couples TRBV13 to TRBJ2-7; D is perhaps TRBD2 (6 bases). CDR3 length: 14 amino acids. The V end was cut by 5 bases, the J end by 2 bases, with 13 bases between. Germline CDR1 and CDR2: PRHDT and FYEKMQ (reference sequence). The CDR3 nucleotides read TGTGCCAGCAGCGGGGGAGGTAACGCCTACGAGCAGTACTTC. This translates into CASSGGGNAYEQYF.

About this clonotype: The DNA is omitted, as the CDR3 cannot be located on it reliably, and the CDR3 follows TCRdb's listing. CDR3 sequence reads: CASSFGPGGGRQYF. The chain has TRBV28 and TRBJ2-7; the DNA was not compared with TRBD1, the D call given in the table. Germline CDR1 is MDHEN and CDR2 is SYDVKM. The CDR3 contains 14 residues when both ends are counted.

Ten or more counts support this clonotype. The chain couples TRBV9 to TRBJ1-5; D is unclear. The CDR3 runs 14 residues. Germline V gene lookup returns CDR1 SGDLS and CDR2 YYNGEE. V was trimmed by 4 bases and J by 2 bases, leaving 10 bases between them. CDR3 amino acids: CASSPDLGNQPQHF. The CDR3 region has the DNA TGTGCCAGCAGCCCCGACCTAGGCAATCAGCCCCAGCATTTT.

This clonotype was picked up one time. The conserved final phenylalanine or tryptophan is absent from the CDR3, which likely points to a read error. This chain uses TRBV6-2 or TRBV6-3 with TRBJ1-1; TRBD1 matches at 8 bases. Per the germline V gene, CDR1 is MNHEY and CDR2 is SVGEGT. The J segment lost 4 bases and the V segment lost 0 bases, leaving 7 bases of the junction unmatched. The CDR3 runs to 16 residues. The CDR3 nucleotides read TGTGCCAGCAGTTACTCAACCGGGACAGGCACCACTGAAGCTTTCTCT. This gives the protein CASSYSTGTGTTEAFS.

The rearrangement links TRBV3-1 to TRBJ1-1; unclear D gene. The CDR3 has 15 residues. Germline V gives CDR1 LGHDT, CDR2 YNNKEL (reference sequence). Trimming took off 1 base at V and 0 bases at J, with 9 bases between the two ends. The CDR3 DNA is TGTGCCAGCAGCCAAGTTTGGCAGATGAACACTGAAGCTTTCTTT. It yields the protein CASSQVWQMNTEAFF.

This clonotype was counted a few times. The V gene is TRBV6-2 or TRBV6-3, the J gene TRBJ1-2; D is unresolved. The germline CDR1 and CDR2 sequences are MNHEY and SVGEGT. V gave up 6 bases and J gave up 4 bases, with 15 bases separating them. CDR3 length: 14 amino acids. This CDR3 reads CASRATGPIYGYTF. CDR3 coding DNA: TGTGCCAGCAGAGCGACCGGGCCAATCTATGGCTACACCTTC.

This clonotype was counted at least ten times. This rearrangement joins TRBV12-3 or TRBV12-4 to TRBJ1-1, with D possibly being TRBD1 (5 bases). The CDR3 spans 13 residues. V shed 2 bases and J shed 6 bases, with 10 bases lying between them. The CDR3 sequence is CASSLSPGAEAFF. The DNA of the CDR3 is TGTGCCAGCAGTTTATCCCCGGGGGCTGAAGCTTTCTTT.

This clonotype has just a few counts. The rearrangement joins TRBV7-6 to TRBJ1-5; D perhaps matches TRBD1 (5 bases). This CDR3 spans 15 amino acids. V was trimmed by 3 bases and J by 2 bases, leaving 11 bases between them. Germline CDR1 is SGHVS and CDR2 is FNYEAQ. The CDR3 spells CASSFGGAGNQPQHF. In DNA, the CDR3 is TGTGCCAGCAGCTTCGGGGGAGCAGGCAATCAGCCCCAGCATTTT.

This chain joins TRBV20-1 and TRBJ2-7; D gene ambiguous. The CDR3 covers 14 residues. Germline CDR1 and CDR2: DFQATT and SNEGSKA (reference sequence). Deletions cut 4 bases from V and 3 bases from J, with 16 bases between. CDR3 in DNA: TGCAGTGCTAAGGGTGTAGCTCAAGTCTACGAGCAGTACTTC. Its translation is CSAKGVAQVYEQYF.

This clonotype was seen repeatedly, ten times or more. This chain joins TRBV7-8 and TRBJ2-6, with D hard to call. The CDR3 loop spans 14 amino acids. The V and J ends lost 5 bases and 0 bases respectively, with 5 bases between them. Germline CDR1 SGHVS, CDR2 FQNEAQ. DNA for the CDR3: TGTGCCAGCAGCAAGTTCTCTGGGGCCAACGTCCTGACTTTC. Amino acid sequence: CASSKFSGANVLTF.